The 9 T cell receptor beta chains in this list originate from one sample, sequenced in a study of CD8+ T cells in alopecia areata (dated by TCRdb to between 2017 and 2018). The library relied on the immunoSEQ multiplex PCR assay. RNA was extracted from all samples and reverse transcribed into cDNA as template for TCR sequencing. TCRdb retrieved this table from immuneACCESS and kept in-frame rearrangements only. Not all clones are present; in checked studies, unresolved V genes account for under half, and no reason is known for the remainder. Across this sample there are some 160,000 clones, with about three fifths seen only once. 36% of the sample is held by the ten biggest clonotypes. Sample: CD8+ T cells sorted from blood. The receptors were gathered from a human donor in good health.

The J gene is TRBJ2-5, the V gene TRBV6-5; 7 nucleotides align to TRBD2. V lost 6 bases, J lost 2 bases, and 9 bases stayed unmatched. There are 15 residues in the CDR3. Germline CDR1 reads MNHEY; CDR2 reads SVGAGI. CDR3: CASSQGLPSQETQYF. Written as DNA, the CDR3 is TGTGCCAGCAGCCAGGGACTACCCTCTCAAGAGACCCAGTACTTC.

The J gene is TRBJ2-5, the V gene TRBV27; D possibly corresponds to TRBD2 (5 bases). CDR3 length equals 14 residues. Germline CDR1 and CDR2: MNHEY and SMNVEV (reference sequence). Trimming took off 0 bases at V and 5 bases at J, with 10 bases between the two ends. The CDR3, as DNA: TGTGCCAGCAGTTTATCCTCCCGCGGGGAGACCCAGTACTTC. This codes for CASSLSSRGETQYF.

The chain employs TRBV5-4 and TRBJ1-2; D may be TRBD1 (5 bases). The CDR3 covers 13 residues. Germline V lookup: CDR1 SGHNT, CDR2 YYREEE (reference sequence). V dropped 4 bases and J dropped 2 bases, with 9 bases sitting between them. In nucleotides, the CDR3 is TGTGCCAGCAGCCCCAGGGCGAACTATGGCTACACCTTC. Translated: CASSPRANYGYTF. The full variable domain, with the rest looked up from reference TRBV5-4 and TRBJ1-2, is ETGVTQSPTHLIKTRGQQVTLRCSSQSGHNTVSWYQQALGQGPQFIFQYYREEENGRGNFPPRFSGLQFPNYSSELNVNALELDDSALYLCASSPRANYGYTFGSGTRLTVV.

This clone was detected only a few times. CDR3 sequence (DNA): TGCAGCGTTGACAGGGACTACGAGCAGTACTTC. This gives the protein CSVDRDYEQYF. This chain uses TRBV29-1 with TRBJ2-7, with a possible D match to TRBD1 (5 bases). CDR3 size: 11 residues. Trimming removed 3 bases from V and 3 bases from J, with 6 bases in between. CDR1 and CDR2 (germline): SQVTM, ANQGSEA.

This chain links TRBV9 with TRBJ1-2; D unclear. CDR1 is SGDLS, CDR2 YYNGEE, per germline. This CDR3 has 13 amino acids. Trimming pared 0 bases from V and 8 bases from J, leaving 11 bases between. CDR3 sequence: CASSVVSGEGYTF. The DNA for the CDR3 is TGTGCCAGCAGCGTAGTGTCTGGGGAAGGCTACACCTTC.

The chain is built from TRBV6-5 and TRBJ2-5, with D perhaps matching TRBD1 or TRBD2 (5 bases each). With 5 bases removed from V and 5 bases from J, the gap between germline ends came to 15 bases. The CDR3 runs to 14 residues. Looked up from germline, CDR1 is MNHEY and CDR2 is SVGAGI. CDR3 in DNA: TGTGCCAGCAGTGTCGGGGACCCCCAGGAGACCCAGTACTTC. Translated, it gives CASSVGDPQETQYF.

This clone has just one count. The chain couples TRBV14 to TRBJ1-2; D perhaps matches TRBD1 (6 bases). V gave up 0 bases and J gave up 4 bases, with 15 bases separating them. The CDR3 covers 16 residues. CDR1 is SGHDN and CDR2 is FVKESK in the germline V gene. CDR3 DNA: TGTGCCAGCAGCCAAGAAAGAGACAGGCTCCTCTATGGCTACACCTTC. The encoded protein is CASSQERDRLLYGYTF.

This clone has just a few counts. J is TRBJ1-2 and V is TRBV14, with D possibly being TRBD1 (5 bases). CDR1 is SGHDN and CDR2 is FVKESK in the germline V gene. This CDR3 contains 15 residues. Trimming stripped 4 bases from V and 4 bases from J, with 16 bases between. The CDR3 DNA reads TGTGCCAGCAGCCCTTACAGCACAGGTGGCTATGGCTACACCTTC. Amino acids: CASSPYSTGGYGYTF.

This clone was seen more than once but under ten times. The chain uses TRBV4-1 and TRBJ2-7; D possibly corresponds to TRBD2 (6 bases). Per the germline V gene, CDR1 is MGHRA and CDR2 is YSYEKL. CDR3 length: 15 residues. V was clipped by 2 bases and J by 2 bases, with 13 bases between them. CDR3: CASSQLDSSAYEQYF. CDR3 sequence (DNA): TGCGCCAGCAGCCAACTAGATTCTAGCGCCTACGAGCAGTACTTC.